The clone carrying this T cell receptor beta chain has only a few counts. Its specificity is not known. The data were taken from a study of quantifying T cell responses using KT2 cells. Study at large: Reverse transcription used primers in the TCR alpha and beta constant regions. The T4 ligation step was estimated to exceed 9.5% efficiency under optimum conditions. Points from the study as a whole: KT2 sequence counts showed saturation when very many KT2 cells were spiked in. Input KT2 cell number predicted KT2 alpha and beta sequence counts linearly over several orders of magnitude.

An oligo carrying a UMI was ligated to the cDNA 3' end. An equimolar mix of RC1.1 and RC1.2 primed the beta chain across TRBC1 and TRBC2. TCRdb re-derived calls from the UMI-ligation and nested PCR reads in MiXCR, one entry per CDR3 protein. The sample consists of tens of thousands of distinct CDR3 sequences, around 10% of them appearing once. In germline, CDR1 is MNHNS, CDR2 SASEGT. The CDR3 spans 14 residues. The V end was cut by 7 bases, the J end by 3 bases, with 12 bases between. A range of KT2-to-PBMC ratios was made using fixed PBMC numbers. The chain recombines TRBV6-1 with TRBJ2-2, with D possibly TRBD1 on 5 matching bases. The sequencing sample was made of PBMCs spiked with cells of the T cell clone KT2. The receptor comes from a human donor. In DNA, the CDR3 is TGTGCCAGCACCCGGCAGGGCGACACCGGGGAGCTGTTTTTT. It is translated as CASTRQGDTGELFF.